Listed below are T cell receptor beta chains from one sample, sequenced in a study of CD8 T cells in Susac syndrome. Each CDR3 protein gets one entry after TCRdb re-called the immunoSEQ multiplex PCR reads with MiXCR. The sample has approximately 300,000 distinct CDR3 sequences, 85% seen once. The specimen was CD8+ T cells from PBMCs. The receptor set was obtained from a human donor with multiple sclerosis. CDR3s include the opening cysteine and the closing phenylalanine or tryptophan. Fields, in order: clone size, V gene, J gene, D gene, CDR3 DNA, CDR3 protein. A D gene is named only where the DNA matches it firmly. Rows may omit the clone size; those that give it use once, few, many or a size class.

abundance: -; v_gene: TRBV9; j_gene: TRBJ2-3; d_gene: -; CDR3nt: TGTGCCAGCAGCGTAGCTGGTCAGCCATCGGGCACAGATACGCAGTATTTT; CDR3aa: CASSVAGQPSGTDTQYF
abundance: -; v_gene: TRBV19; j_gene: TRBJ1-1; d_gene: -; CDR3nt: TGTGCCAGTAGTACTCGGACGGTGACTGAAGCTTTCTTT; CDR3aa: CASSTRTVTEAFF
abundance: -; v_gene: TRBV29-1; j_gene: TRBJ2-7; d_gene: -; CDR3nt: TGCAGCGTTCTTCGGGGCGGCTACGAGCAGTACTTC; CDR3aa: CSVLRGGYEQYF
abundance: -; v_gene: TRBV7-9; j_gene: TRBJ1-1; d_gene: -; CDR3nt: TGTGCCAGCAGCTTACCGGTCTCCGGGACGGGGAACACTGAAGCTTTCTTT; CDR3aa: CASSLPVSGTGNTEAFF
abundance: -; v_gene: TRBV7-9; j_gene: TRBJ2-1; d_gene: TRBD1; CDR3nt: TGTGCCAGCAGCCAGAGACAGGGGGATGAGCAGTTCTTC; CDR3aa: CASSQRQGDEQFF
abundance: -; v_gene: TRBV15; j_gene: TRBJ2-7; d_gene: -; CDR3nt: TGTGCCACCAGCATAGACAGATTCTACGAGCAGTACTTC; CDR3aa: CATSIDRFYEQYF
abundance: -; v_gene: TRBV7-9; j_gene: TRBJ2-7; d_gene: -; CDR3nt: TGTGCCAGCACCGGATATAGAGACGAGCAGTACTTC; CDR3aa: CASTGYRDEQYF
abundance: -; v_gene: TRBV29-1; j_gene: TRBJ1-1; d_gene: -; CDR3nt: TGCAGCGTCGCCCCGGGACATAGAGGACACACTGAAGCTTTCTTT; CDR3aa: CSVAPGHRGHTEAFF
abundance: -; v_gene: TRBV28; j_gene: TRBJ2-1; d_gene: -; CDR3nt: TGTGCCAGCAGCCCCCACAGGAGCGATGAGCAGTTCTTC; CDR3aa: CASSPHRSDEQFF
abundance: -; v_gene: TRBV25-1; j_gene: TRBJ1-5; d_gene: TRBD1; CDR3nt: TGTGCCAGCAGTGAGGGGACAGGGAATCAGCCCCAGCATTTT; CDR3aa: CASSEGTGNQPQHF
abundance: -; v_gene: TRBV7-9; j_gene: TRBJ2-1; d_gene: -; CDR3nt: TGTGCCAGCAGACCAAGCTTATTCTACAATGAGCAGTTCTTC; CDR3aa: CASRPSLFYNEQFF
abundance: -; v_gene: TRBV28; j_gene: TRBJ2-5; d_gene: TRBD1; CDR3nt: TGTGCCAGCACCCTGACAGGGGAAGAGACCCAGTACTTC; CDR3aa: CASTLTGEETQYF
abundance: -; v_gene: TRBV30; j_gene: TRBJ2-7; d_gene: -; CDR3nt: TGTGCCTGGAGTGATGTCATCCGCTACGAGCAGTACTTC; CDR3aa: CAWSDVIRYEQYF
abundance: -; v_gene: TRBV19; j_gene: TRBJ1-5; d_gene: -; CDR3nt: TGTGCCAGTAGTATAGCAGGGTTTGCTCAGCCCCAGCATTTT; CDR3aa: CASSIAGFAQPQHF
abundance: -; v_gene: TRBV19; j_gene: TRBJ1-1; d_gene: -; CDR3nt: TGTGCCAGTAGCCCTCTAGGCACAGGGCTAACTGAAGCTTTCTTT; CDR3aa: CASSPLGTGLTEAFF
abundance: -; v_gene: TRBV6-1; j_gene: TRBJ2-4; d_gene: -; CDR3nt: TGTGCCAGCAGTGAAGTAAGGGCCTCCAAAAACATTCAGTACTTC; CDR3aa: CASSEVRASKNIQYF
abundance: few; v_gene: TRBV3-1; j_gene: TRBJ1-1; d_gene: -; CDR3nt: TGTGCCAGCAGCCCAAACCTGAACCCGAACTCGGCTTTCTTT; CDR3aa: CASSPNLNPNSAFF